This T cell receptor beta chain was sequenced in a study of CD8+ T cells in alopecia areata listed by TCRdb under 2018. About the study as a whole: The treated patients, all with moderate-to-severe alopecia areata, were enrolled in an open-label pilot trial of oral tofacitinib given at 5 to 10 mg twice daily. Patients stayed on tofacitinib for 6 to 18 months and then had 6 months of follow-up off drug so that delayed response and recurrence could be assessed. Disease severity in treated patients was measured with the SALT score, which quantifies the percentage of affected scalp surface area. High-throughput TCRbeta sequencing was used to examine T cell clonal expansion in alopecia areata in both the C3H/HeJ mouse model and human patients. Human TCRbeta sequencing covered scalp tissue and sorted CD4+ and CD8+ peripheral blood T cells from patchy and totalis/universalis alopecia areata patients and healthy controls. Biopsies were taken from tofacitinib-treated patients at baseline and at 4 and 24 weeks of treatment, and a later scalp biopsy was taken in several of the tofacitinib-treated patients. Scalp clonality was compared across normal scalp (n=4), patchy alopecia areata scalp (n=8), and alopecia totalis/universalis scalp (n=8). RNA came from the PAXgene miRNA kit for fixed scalp, the miRNeasy kit for PBMCs, and the RNeasy kit for mouse skin. TCRbeta CDR3 regions were amplified by immunoSEQ multiplex PCR using 35 Vbeta forward and 13 Jbeta reverse primers.

According to the germline V gene (reference sequence), CDR1 reads PRHDT and CDR2 reads FYEKMQ. V was cut back by 2 bases and J by 2 bases, leaving a gap of 6 bases between them. Including cysteine and phenylalanine, the CDR3 has 13 amino acids. Only the CDR3 portion is preserved as DNA: 39 bases, with reading frame beginning at the first base. General conclusions and limits of the study: Higher clonality and more expanded CD8+ clones were observed in lesional scalp than in normal scalp, particularly in alopecia totalis/universalis, a finding suggestive of antigenic drive. Because the treated cohort was small and had only one nonresponder, larger studies are needed to examine links between baseline CD8+ expansion and response. TCR sequences shared between patients were less clear than in mice, possibly partly because of HLA diversity in the patient population. Resident alphabeta T cells in normal human skin are also sequenced, complicating scalp TCR repertoire analysis, unlike mouse skin dominated by gammadelta T cells. Many expanded lesional clones were found to persist in scalp and blood during tofacitinib treatment, and relapse after treatment cessation may be partly explained by this persistence. Tofacitinib significantly decreased scalp clonality and the number of expanded CD8+ clones among the top 100 scalp clones.

This clone was observed a few times. It lacks a known antigen. Per-base qualities were not stored, and no clone one base away is much larger. Library creation used the immunoSEQ multiplex PCR assay. To provide template for TCR sequencing, every sample had RNA extracted and reverse transcribed into cDNA. First-strand cDNA was synthesized with SuperScript III using a 2:1 mix of oligo-dT and random hexamers. A synthetic immune receptor repertoire was used to measure amplification bias, and any remaining bias was corrected computationally. The source study handled its data this way. After raw reads were preprocessed to remove errors, the CDR3 was defined following IMGT conventions as running from the conserved cysteine to phenylalanine. Clonality was computed as 1 minus the Shannon entropy, with the entropy normalized by log2 of the number of productive unique TCRs. Scalp TCRbeta sequences were cross-referenced with sorted blood CD4 and CD8 repertoires so that the CD4 or CD8 identity of scalp clones could be inferred. Imported from immuneACCESS, the table was reduced by TCRdb to in-frame sequences with V and J called. These copies leave out some clones; in studies compared against another copy, an unresolved V gene accounts for under half, and the cause of the remainder is not known. Clone size and the V and J calls come from that table; the DNA yielded D and trimming. The sample records 200,000 to 250,000 clones, roughly 64% of which are singletons. The ten largest clonotypes hold 4% to 5% of the sample.

The sample's time point label, in plain terms: about four weeks on oral tofacitinib. What the treatment or condition label conveys for this sample: oral pan-JAK inhibitor, 5-10 mg twice daily. Peripheral blood and lesional scalp punch biopsies were obtained from patients with alopecia areata. PBMCs were isolated by density centrifugation and stained for CD3, CD4 and CD8, and CD4+ and CD8+ T cells were sorted on a FACSAria. The source is a human donor with alopecia areata. Here the sequenced sample was CD4+ T cells sorted from blood, taken at week 4, from a patient treated with tofacitinib. The sequence joins TRBV13 to TRBJ1-1, with no reliable assignment of the D segment. The sequence in DNA is TGTGCCAGCAGCTTACGGAGAAACACTGAAGCTTTCTTT. It codes for CASSLRRNTEAFF. With the rest looked up from the reference TRBV13 and TRBJ1-1 genes rather than sequenced, the full variable domain is AAGVIQSPRHLIKEKRETATLKCYPIPRHDTVYWYQQGPGQDPQFLISFYEKMQSDKGSIPDRFSAQQFSDYHSELNMSSLELGDSALYFCASSLRRNTEAFFGQGTRLTVV.